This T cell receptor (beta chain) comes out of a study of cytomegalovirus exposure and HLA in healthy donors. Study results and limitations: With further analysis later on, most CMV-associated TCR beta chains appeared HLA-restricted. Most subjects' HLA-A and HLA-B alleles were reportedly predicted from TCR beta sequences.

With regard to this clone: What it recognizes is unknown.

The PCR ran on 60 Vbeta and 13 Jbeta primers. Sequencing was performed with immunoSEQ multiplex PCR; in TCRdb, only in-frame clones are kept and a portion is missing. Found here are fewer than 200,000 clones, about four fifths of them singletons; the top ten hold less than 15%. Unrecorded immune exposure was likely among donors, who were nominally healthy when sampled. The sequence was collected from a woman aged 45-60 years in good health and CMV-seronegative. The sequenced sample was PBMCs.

The CDR3 loop is CASSQDRGGGYEQYF. CDR3 sequence (DNA): TGTGCCAGCAGCCAAGATAGGGGAGGGGGCTACGAGCAGTACTTC. This chain joins TRBV4-2 and TRBJ2-7; maybe TRBD2 (7 bases). Germline CDR1 and CDR2: LGHNA and YNFKEQ. The CDR3 has 15 amino acids. With 0 bases removed from V and 3 bases from J, the gap between germline ends came to 12 bases.